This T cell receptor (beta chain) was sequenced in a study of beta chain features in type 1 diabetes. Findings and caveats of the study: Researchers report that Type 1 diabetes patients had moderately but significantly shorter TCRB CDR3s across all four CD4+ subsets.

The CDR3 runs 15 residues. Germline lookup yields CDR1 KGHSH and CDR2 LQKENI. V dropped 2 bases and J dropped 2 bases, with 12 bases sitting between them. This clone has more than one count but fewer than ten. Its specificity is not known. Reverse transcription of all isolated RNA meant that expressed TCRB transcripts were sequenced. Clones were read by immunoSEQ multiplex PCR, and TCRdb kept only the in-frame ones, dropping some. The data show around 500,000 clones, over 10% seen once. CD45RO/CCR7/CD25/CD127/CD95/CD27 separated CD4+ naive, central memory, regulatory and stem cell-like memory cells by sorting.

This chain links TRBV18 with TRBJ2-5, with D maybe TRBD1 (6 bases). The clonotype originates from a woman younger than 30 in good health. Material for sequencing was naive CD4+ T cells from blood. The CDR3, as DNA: TGTGCCAGCTCACCAGGGGGCATAGGGCAAGAGACCCAGTACTTC. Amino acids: CASSPGGIGQETQYF.